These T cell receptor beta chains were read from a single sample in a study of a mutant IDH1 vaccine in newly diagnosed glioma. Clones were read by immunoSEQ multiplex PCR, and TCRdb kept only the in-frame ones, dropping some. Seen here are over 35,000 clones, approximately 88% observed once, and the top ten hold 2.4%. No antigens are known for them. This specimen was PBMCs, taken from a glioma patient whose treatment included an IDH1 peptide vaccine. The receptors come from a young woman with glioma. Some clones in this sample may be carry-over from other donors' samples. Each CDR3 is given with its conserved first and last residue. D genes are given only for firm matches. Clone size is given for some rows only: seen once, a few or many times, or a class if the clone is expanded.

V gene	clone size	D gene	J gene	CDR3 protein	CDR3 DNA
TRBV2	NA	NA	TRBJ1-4	CASSEPGNEKLFF	TGTGCCAGCAGTGAACCAGGGAACGAAAAACTGTTTTTT
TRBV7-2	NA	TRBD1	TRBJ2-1	CASSPRGQSSYNEQFF	TGTGCCAGCAGCCCCAGGGGACAGAGCTCCTACAATGAGCAGTTCTTC
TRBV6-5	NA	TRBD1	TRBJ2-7	CASSYSGQETYEQYF	TGTGCCAGCAGTTACTCCGGACAGGAAACCTACGAGCAGTACTTC
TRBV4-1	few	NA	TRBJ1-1	CASRNRAMNTEAFF	TGCGCCAGCAGAAACAGGGCCATGAACACTGAAGCTTTCTTT
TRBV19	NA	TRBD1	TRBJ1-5	CASSIDLGRGNQPQHF	TGTGCCAGTAGTATAGATTTAGGCAGGGGGAATCAGCCCCAGCATTTT
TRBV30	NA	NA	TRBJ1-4	CAWGGFNEKLFF	TGTGCCTGGGGAGGGTTTAATGAAAAACTGTTTTTT
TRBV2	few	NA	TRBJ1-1	CASSDSRVPEAFF	TGTGCCAGCAGTGACTCCCGTGTGCCTGAAGCTTTCTTT
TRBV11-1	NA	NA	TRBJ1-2	CASSLGGSYGYTF	TGTGCCAGCAGTCTTGGAGGGAGCTATGGCTACACCTTC
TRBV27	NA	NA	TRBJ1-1	CASRRTASTFYEAFF	TGTGCCAGCAGGAGGACTGCGTCGACATTCTATGAAGCTTTCTTT
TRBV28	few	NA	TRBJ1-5	CASSLWDQPQHF	TGTGCCAGCAGTTTATGGGATCAGCCCCAGCATTTT
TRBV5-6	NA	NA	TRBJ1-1	CASSLLRANTEAFF	TGTGCCAGCAGCTTACTCAGGGCGAACACTGAAGCTTTCTTT
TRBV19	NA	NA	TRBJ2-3	CASSPQLSTDTQYF	TGTGCCAGTAGTCCCCAGCTGAGCACAGATACGCAGTATTTT
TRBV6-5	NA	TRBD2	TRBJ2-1	CASSYSTSGGAHEQFF	TGTGCCAGCAGTTACTCGACGAGCGGGGGGGCCCATGAGCAGTTCTTC
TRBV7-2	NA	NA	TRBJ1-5	CASSLTRGGQPQHF	TGTGCCAGCAGCTTAACCCGGGGGGGTCAGCCCCAGCATTTT
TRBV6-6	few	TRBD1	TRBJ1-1	CASSVGQALNTEAFF	TGTGCCAGCAGTGTTGGACAGGCCTTGAACACTGAAGCTTTCTTT
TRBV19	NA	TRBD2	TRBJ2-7	CASSTGLADEQYF	TGTGCCAGTAGTACCGGACTAGCCGACGAGCAGTACTTC
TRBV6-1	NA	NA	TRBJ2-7	CASSEQTYEQYF	TGTGCCAGCAGTGAACAAACCTACGAGCAGTACTTC
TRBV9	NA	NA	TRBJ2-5	CASSVGSGLQETQYF	TGTGCCAGCAGCGTAGGTTCGGGGCTACAAGAGACCCAGTACTTC
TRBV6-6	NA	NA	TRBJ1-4	CASSYRSRGEKLFF	TGTGCCAGCAGTTACAGATCTAGGGGTGAAAAACTGTTTTTT
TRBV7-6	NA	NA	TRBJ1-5	CASPRGNSNQPQHF	TGTGCCAGCCCGAGGGGGAATAGCAATCAGCCCCAGCATTTT
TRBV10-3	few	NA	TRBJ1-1	CAIRGSFLGRMNTEAFF	TGTGCCATCAGGGGGTCTTTTCTGGGACGGATGAACACTGAAGCTTTCTTT
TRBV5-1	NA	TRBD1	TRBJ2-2	CASTLAVRGPGGGELFF	TGCGCCAGCACCTTGGCCGTCAGGGGGCCTGGGGGCGGGGAGCTGTTTTTT
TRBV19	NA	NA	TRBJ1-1	CASSMMLNTEAFF	TGTGCCAGTAGTATGATGTTGAACACTGAAGCTTTCTTT
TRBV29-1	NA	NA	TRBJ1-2	CSVPFPDYGYTF	TGCAGCGTCCCGTTTCCAGACTATGGCTACACCTTC
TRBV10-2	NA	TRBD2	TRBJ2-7	CASSTTSGPSYEQYF	TGCGCCAGCAGTACTACTAGCGGCCCGTCCTACGAGCAGTACTTC
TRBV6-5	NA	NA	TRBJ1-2	CASSYRLWSDYGYTF	TGTGCCAGCAGTTACCGCTTATGGAGTGACTATGGCTACACCTTC
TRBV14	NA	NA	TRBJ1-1	CASSQVGREAFF	TGTGCCAGCAGCCAAGTTGGCCGTGAAGCTTTCTTT
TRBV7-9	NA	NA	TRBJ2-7	CASSFGRTATYEQYF	TGTGCCAGCAGCTTCGGTCGGACAGCCACCTACGAGCAGTACTTC
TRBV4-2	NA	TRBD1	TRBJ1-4	CASSPGQGGGEKLFF	TGTGCCAGCAGCCCCGGACAGGGTGGAGGTGAAAAACTGTTTTTT
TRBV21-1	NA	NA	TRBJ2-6	CASSPGTGDGANVLTF	TGTGCCAGCAGCCCTGGGACAGGGGATGGGGCCAACGTCCTGACTTTC
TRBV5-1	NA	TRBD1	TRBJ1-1	CASSRGQSFNTEAFF	TGCGCCAGCAGCCGGGGACAGTCCTTTAACACTGAAGCTTTCTTT
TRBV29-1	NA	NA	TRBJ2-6	CSVVGTGANVLTF	TGCAGCGTTGTTGGGACAGGGGCCAACGTCCTGACTTTC
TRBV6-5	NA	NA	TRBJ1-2	CASAGYIHYGYTF	TGTGCCAGCGCGGGATACATACACTATGGCTACACCTTC
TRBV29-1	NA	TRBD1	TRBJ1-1	CSVGTGGVTEAFF	TGCAGCGTGGGAACAGGGGGCGTCACTGAAGCTTTCTTT
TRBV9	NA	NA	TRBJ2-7	CASSVGGQNRIYEQYF	TGTGCCAGCAGCGTAGGGGGCCAGAACCGCATCTACGAGCAGTACTTC
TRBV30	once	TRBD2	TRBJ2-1	CAWKLAGVREQFF	TGTGCCTGGAAACTAGCGGGTGTAAGAGAGCAGTTCTTC
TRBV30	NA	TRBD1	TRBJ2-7	CAWSDRGTGQYF	TGTGCCTGGTCGGACAGGGGTACCGGGCAGTACTTC
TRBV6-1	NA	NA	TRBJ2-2	CASSKGGFTGELFF	TGTGCCAGCTCTAAGGGGGGTTTCACCGGGGAGCTGTTTTTT
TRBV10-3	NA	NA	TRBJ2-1	CATTPIGREQFF	TGTGCCACCACCCCGATAGGCCGTGAGCAGTTCTTC
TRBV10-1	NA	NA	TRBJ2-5	CASSLDMGWETQYF	TGCGCCAGCAGTTTGGACATGGGATGGGAGACCCAGTACTTC
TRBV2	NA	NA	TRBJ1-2	CASSEEARISPYGYTF	TGTGCCAGCAGTGAAGAAGCTCGTATTAGCCCTTATGGCTACACCTTC
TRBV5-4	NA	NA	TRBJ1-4	CASSLWGRDEKLFF	TGTGCCAGCAGCCTGTGGGGGCGTGATGAAAAACTGTTTTTT
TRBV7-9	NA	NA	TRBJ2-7	CASSPTVPNEQYF	TGTGCCAGCAGTCCGACAGTCCCAAACGAGCAGTACTTC